The sequence of this T cell receptor (beta chain) was determined in a study of T cell repertoires in cytomegalovirus infection. Germline V lookup: CDR1 SGHNT, CDR2 YYREEE (reference sequence). The CDR3 length is 19 residues. V lost 3 bases to trimming and J lost 0 bases, with 22 bases between them. This clonotype was seen repeatedly, ten times or more. TCRdb itself ran the reads through MiXCR, one entry per CDR3 protein. The sample lists around 530,000 distinct CDR3 sequences, about 25% occurring once. This sequence originates from a human donor in good health (CMV status not recorded). Some clones in this sample may be carry-over from other donors' samples. The sequenced sample consisted of PBMCs. The chain is built from TRBV5-4 and TRBJ2-1; tentatively, D is TRBD1 or TRBD2 (5 bases each). As DNA, the CDR3 is TGTGCCAGCAGCTGGCCGGGACGCCTCGAGAGTGGCTCCTACAATGAGCAGTTCTTC. Translating gives CASSWPGRLESGSYNEQFF.